Below, 25 T cell receptor beta chains from the same sample are listed, as sequenced in a study of vaccination effects on CD4 cells after COVID-19. Viral peptide pool expansion of antigen-specific CD4+ T cells preceded sequencing in the ViraFEST assay. Following a roughly 11-day culture, CD4+ T cells were purified. No vaccinee had earlier SARS-CoV-2 infection, and nucleocapsid antibodies were negative. Assay: immunoSEQ multiplex PCR; the TCRdb copy retains only in-frame clones and omits some. The sample includes tens of thousands of clones, over 65% of them seen just once. These receptors have no known antigen. The sequenced sample was CD4+ T cells from PBMCs cultured with HCoV-OC43 spike peptides, obtained before COVID-19 vaccination. Described subset: HCoV-OC43 spike overlapping peptide pool stimulation. The receptors stem from a human donor who received a COVID-19 vaccine.

This clone was counted many times. The V gene is TRBV7-8, the J gene TRBJ2-5, with 11 bases identical to TRBD2. The CDR3 covers 17 residues. Unmatched junction bases numbered 13, after V lost 5 bases and J lost 5 bases. The germline CDR1 and CDR2 sequences are SGHVS and FQNEAQ. The CDR3 bases are TGTGCCAGCAGCCAGGGGAATAGCGGGGGGGCGGGTGAGACCCAGTACTTC. This sequence encodes CASSQGNSGGAGETQYF. Full variable domain (missing parts from reference TRBV7-8 and TRBJ2-5): GAGVSQSPRYKVAKRGQDVALRCDPISGHVSLFWYQQALGQGPEFLTYFQNEAQLDKSGLPSDRFFAERPEGSVSTLKIQRTQQEDSAVYLCASSQGNSGGAGETQYFGPGTRLLVL.

The genes are TRBV14 and TRBJ1-1; D gene unclear. Germline V CDR1 and CDR2: SGHDN, FVKESK. The ends were cut back, 1 base at V and 6 bases at J, with 9 bases in the middle. This CDR3 contains 13 residues. This CDR3 is CASSQVVQSEAFF. The DNA for the CDR3 is TGTGCCAGCAGCCAAGTCGTCCAGTCTGAAGCTTTCTTT.

The V gene is TRBV15, the J gene TRBJ2-3, with TRBD2 as a possible D gene (6 bases). CDR1 is LNHNV and CDR2 is YYDKDF in the germline V gene (reference sequence). The V gene lost 0 bases and the J gene lost 2 bases, with 9 bases spanning the gap. The CDR3 is made up of 15 amino acids. The CDR3 nucleotides are TGTGCCACCAGCAGAGAGGGGGGTCTCACAGATACGCAGTATTTT. Amino acid sequence: CATSREGGLTDTQYF.

CDR3 loop: CASRGGSSHNEQFF. The CDR3 DNA is TGTGCCAGTCGTGGGGGTTCCAGCCACAATGAGCAGTTCTTC. The chain uses TRBV19 and TRBJ2-1, with D perhaps given as TRBD1 or TRBD2 (5 bases each). V was cut by 8 bases and J by 5 bases, with 16 bases left in between. Germline loops: CDR1 LNHDA, CDR2 SQIVND (reference sequence). The CDR3 is 14 residues long.

A single count supports this clone. J is TRBJ1-4 and V is TRBV6-1; D gene ambiguous. Trimming left V 4 bases short and J 3 bases short, with 18 bases between. This CDR3 region has 17 residues. CDR1 MNHNS and CDR2 SASEGT come from the germline V gene. The chain's CDR3 is CASSVHTATSPNEKLFF. The DNA for the CDR3 is TGTGCCAGCAGTGTGCACACCGCAACCTCCCCTAATGAAAAACTGTTTTTT.

V usage is TRBV7-3 and J usage is TRBJ2-1; TRBD2 might be the D (7 bases). Germline CDR1 SGHTA, CDR2 FQGTGA. The CDR3 sequence is 14 residues long. V shed 0 bases and J shed 8 bases, with 11 bases lying between them. This CDR3 is CASSLTGGPYEQFF. The CDR3 nucleotides read TGTGCCAGCAGCTTAACGGGGGGGCCGTATGAGCAGTTCTTC.

V and J are TRBV21-1 and TRBJ1-2. TRBV21-1 is reported as a pseudogene. This CDR3 contains 15 residues. CDR3 in amino acids: CASSTRGWGEYGYTF. CDR3 nucleotide sequence: TGTGCCAGCAGCACTCGTGGTTGGGGTGAGTATGGCTACACCTTC.

The rearrangement joins TRBV7-9 to TRBJ2-5, with D possibly TRBD2 on 5 matching bases. Germline CDR1 reads SEHNR; CDR2 reads FQNEAQ (reference sequence). With 4 bases removed from V and 5 bases from J, the gap between germline ends came to 17 bases. The CDR3 is 15 residues long. The CDR3 DNA reads TGTGCCAGCAGCTCCGGACTCTCTTTGGGGGAGACCCAGTACTTC. Protein sequence: CASSSGLSLGETQYF.

This chain connects TRBV19 to TRBJ2-2; no firm D call. The CDR3 length is 14 residues. Germline V gene lookup returns CDR1 LNHDA and CDR2 SQIVND (reference sequence). The V and J ends lost 8 bases and 3 bases respectively, with 13 bases between them. The DNA of the CDR3 is TGTGCCAGTTTAGGCAGGCCTTACACCGGGGAGCTGTTTTTT. This codes for CASLGRPYTGELFF.

The chain combines TRBV19 with TRBJ2-5; D is unclear. The germline gives CDR1 LNHDA, CDR2 SQIVND (reference sequence). V lost 5 bases, J lost 0 bases, and 4 bases lay in between. This CDR3 is built from 12 residues. The CDR3 sequence: CASSENQETQYF. The CDR3 DNA reads TGTGCCAGTAGTGAGAACCAAGAGACCCAGTACTTC.

V usage is TRBV5-6 and J usage is TRBJ1-6; 8 bases fit TRBD1. The V gene's germline CDR1 is SGHDT and CDR2 YYEEEE. Losses at the gene ends were 1 base for V and 7 bases for J; bases not matched to a gene: 4. The CDR3 runs to 15 residues. The CDR3 DNA follows: TGTGCCAGCAGCTTGAGACAGGGGAGAAATTCACCCCTCCACTTT. Translating it yields CASSLRQGRNSPLHF.

On this clone: The junction differs from germline at one of its ends, possibly a read error. The rearrangement uses TRBV4-1 and TRBJ2-4; 7 nucleotides agree with TRBD1. Germline V lookup: CDR1 MGHRA, CDR2 YSYEKL. This CDR3 region has 21 residues. The CDR3 bases are TGCGCCAGCAGCGAAGACAGGGTTAGCGAGGCGGTCTGGCTAGCCAAAAACATTCAGTACTTC. As protein: CASSEDRVSEAVWLAKNIQYF.

This chain uses TRBV5-1 with TRBJ2-5; no definite D call. Germline CDR1 reads SGHRS; CDR2 reads YFSETQ. Between the trimmed V and J ends, which lost 0 bases and 4 bases, there was a span of 10 bases. The CDR3 extends over 14 amino acids. CDR3 in amino acids: CASSLAKGTETQYF. CDR3 in DNA: TGCGCCAGCAGCTTGGCGAAGGGCACAGAGACCCAGTACTTC.

This chain links TRBV3-1 (or the pseudogene TRBV3-2) with TRBJ2-5, with TRBD2 matching 8 bases. Germline CDR1 and CDR2: LGHDT and YNNKEL (reference sequence). This CDR3 is built from 16 residues. The V segment lost 5 bases and the J segment 7 bases; nucleotides outside the gene matches: 15. This chain's CDR3 is CASSKSRTSRMGTQYF. CDR3 bases: TGTGCCAGCAGCAAGTCCAGGACTAGCAGGATGGGGACCCAGTACTTC.

The chain joins TRBV4-3 to TRBJ1-4; the D is unclear. Germline loops: CDR1 LGHNA, CDR2 YSLEER. This CDR3 is built from 16 residues. V was shortened by 5 bases and J by 0 bases, with 13 bases between the two germline ends. As DNA, the CDR3 is TGCGCCAGCAGCGACTCCCCCCGGACAACTAATGAAAAACTGTTTTTT. It codes for CASSDSPRTTNEKLFF.

The V and J genes are TRBV7-2 and TRBJ2-7; maybe TRBD2 (6 bases). Per germline, CDR1 SGHTA and CDR2 FQGNSA. Between the trimmed V and J ends, which lost 1 base and 13 bases, there was a span of 20 bases. The CDR3 runs 14 residues. This CDR3 is CASSLGKGGLPVYV. CDR3 sequence (DNA): TGTGCCAGCAGCTTAGGAAAAGGAGGGCTCCCTGTCTACGTC.

The chain links TRBV7-3 to TRBJ1-1; tentative D call: TRBD1 (5 bases). There are 15 residues in the CDR3. Deletions cut 1 base from V and 1 base from J, with 10 bases between. Germline lookup yields CDR1 SGHTA and CDR2 FQGTGA. In nucleotides, the CDR3 is TGTGCCAGCAGCTTAATGGCAGGGACGAACACTGAAGCTTTCTTT. It specifies CASSLMAGTNTEAFF.

This clone was seen a single time. The chain carries TRBV7-3 and TRBJ2-1; D perhaps matches TRBD2 (5 bases). The CDR3 length is 16 residues. Germline V gene sequence: CDR1 SGHTA, CDR2 FQGTGA. Deletions cut 4 bases from V and 0 bases from J, with 13 bases between. The CDR3 bases are TGTGCCAGCAGCTCAAGGACTGGAAGCTCCTACAATGAGCAGTTCTTC. It codes for CASSSRTGSSYNEQFF.

This clone was counted a few times. The chain combines TRBV18 with TRBJ2-4, with D unresolved. Germline-derived CDR1 and CDR2 are KGHSH and LQKENI. Between the trimmed V and J ends, which lost 0 bases and 0 bases, there was a span of 9 bases. This CDR3 contains 16 residues. The CDR3 spells CASSPPIEQAKNIQYF. For the CDR3, the DNA is TGTGCCAGCTCACCACCTATCGAGCAAGCCAAAAACATTCAGTACTTC. The entire variable domain, with the rest obtained from reference TRBV18 and TRBJ2-4, is as follows: NAGVMQNPRHLVRRRGQEARLRCSPMKGHSHVYWYRQLPEEGLKFMVYLQKENIIDESGMPKERFSAEFPKEGPSILRIQQVVRGDSAAYFCASSPPIEQAKNIQYFGAGTRLSVL.

V is TRBV2 and J is TRBJ2-5, with a possible D match to TRBD2 (5 bases). The CDR3 contains 16 residues. Trimming took off 0 bases at V and 1 base at J, with 12 bases between the two ends. Germline CDR1 SNHLY, CDR2 FYNNEI. CDR3 amino acids: CASSEAEAGPQETQYF. In DNA, the CDR3 is TGTGCCAGCAGTGAAGCGGAGGCAGGCCCCCAAGAGACCCAGTACTTC.

The chain is built from TRBV5-6 and TRBJ1-6; maybe TRBD1 (6 bases). Trimming cost V 1 base and J 5 bases, with 10 bases left between them. Per the germline V gene, CDR1 is SGHDT and CDR2 is YYEEEE. The CDR3 contains 15 residues. DNA of the CDR3: TGTGCCAGCAGCTTGAGGGCAGGGGATAATTCACCCCTCCACTTT. This sequence encodes CASSLRAGDNSPLHF.

This clone appeared once. The chain joins TRBV29-1 to TRBJ1-4; the match to TRBD1 covers 7 bases. In germline, CDR1 is SQVTM, CDR2 ANQGSEA. Trimming took 5 bases from V and 5 from J; bases not matched to a gene: 8. The CDR3 totals 14 residues. CDR3: CSVTEGGSNEKLFF. The CDR3 nucleotides read TGCAGCGTTACTGAAGGGGGCTCCAATGAAAAACTGTTTTTT.

The gene calls are TRBV18 and TRBJ1-4; D gene unclear. Germline-derived CDR1 and CDR2 are KGHSH and LQKENI. This CDR3 spans 15 amino acids. V gave up 3 bases and J gave up 4 bases, with 12 bases separating them. CDR3 sequence reads: CASSPASPFNEKLFF. CDR3 in DNA: TGTGCCAGCTCACCCGCTAGCCCTTTTAATGAAAAACTGTTTTTT.

The V gene is TRBV30, the J gene TRBJ2-1; 13 positions agree with TRBD2. The ends lost 3 bases at V and 4 bases at J; junction bases unmatched: 3. The CDR3 spans 15 residues. CDR1 is GTSNPN and CDR2 is SVGIG in the germline V gene (reference sequence). Here the CDR3 reads CAWREGLAGYNEQFF. The CDR3 region has the DNA TGTGCCTGGAGGGAGGGACTAGCGGGGTACAATGAGCAGTTCTTC.

Notes on this clone: Other DNA sequences from this sample encode an identical CDR3 as well. The gene calls are TRBV19 and TRBJ2-6; TRBD2 might be the D (6 bases). With 2 bases removed from V and 2 bases from J, the gap between germline ends came to 7 bases. Germline V gene sequence: CDR1 LNHDA, CDR2 SQIVND (reference sequence). CDR3 length: 15 residues. The CDR3 coding sequence is TGTGCCAGTAGTATATGGAGGGCTGGGGCCAACGTCCTGACTTTC. Residues: CASSIWRAGANVLTF. The full variable domain, completed using reference TRBV19 and TRBJ2-6, is DGGITQSPKYLFRKEGQNVTLSCEQNLNHDAMYWYRQDPGQGLRLIYYSQIVNDFQKGDIAEGYSVSREKKESFPLTVTSAQKNPTAFYLCASSIWRAGANVLTFGAGSRLTVL.